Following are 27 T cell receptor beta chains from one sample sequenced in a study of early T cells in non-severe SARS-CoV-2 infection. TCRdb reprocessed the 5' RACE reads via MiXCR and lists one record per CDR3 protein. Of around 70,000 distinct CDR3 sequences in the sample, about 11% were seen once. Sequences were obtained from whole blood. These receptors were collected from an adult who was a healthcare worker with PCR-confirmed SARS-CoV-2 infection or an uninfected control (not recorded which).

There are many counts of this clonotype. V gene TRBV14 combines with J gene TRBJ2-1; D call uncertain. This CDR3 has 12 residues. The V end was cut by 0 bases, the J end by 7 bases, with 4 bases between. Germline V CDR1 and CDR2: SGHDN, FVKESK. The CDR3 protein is CASSQDQNEQFF. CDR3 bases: TGTGCCAGCAGCCAAGATCAAAATGAGCAGTTCTTC.

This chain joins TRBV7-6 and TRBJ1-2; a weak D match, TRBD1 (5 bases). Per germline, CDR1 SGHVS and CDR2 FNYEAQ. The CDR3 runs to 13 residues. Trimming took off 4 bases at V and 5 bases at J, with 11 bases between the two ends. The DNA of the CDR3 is TGTGCCAGCAGCTATGGAGACAGTTATGGCTACACCTTC. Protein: CASSYGDSYGYTF.

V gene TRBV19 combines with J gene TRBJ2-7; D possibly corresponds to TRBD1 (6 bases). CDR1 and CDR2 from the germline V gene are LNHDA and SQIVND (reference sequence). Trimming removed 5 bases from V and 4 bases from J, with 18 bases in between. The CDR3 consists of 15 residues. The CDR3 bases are TGTGCCAGTAGTTTCGAGACAGGAGGTTTTTACGAGCAGTACTTC. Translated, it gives CASSFETGGFYEQYF.

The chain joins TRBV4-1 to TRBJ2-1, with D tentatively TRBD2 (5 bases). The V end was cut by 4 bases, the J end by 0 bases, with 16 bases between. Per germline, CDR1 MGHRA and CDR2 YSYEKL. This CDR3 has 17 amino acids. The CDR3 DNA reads TGCGCCAGCAGCCCGCTAGCTACTCGCGGCTCCTACAATGAGCAGTTCTTC. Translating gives CASSPLATRGSYNEQFF.

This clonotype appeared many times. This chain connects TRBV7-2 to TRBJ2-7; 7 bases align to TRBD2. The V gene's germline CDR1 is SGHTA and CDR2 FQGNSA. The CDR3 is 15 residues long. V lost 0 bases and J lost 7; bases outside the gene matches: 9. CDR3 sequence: CASSLAAKRGQEQYF. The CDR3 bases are TGTGCCAGCAGCTTAGCTGCCAAGCGGGGCCAAGAGCAGTACTTC.

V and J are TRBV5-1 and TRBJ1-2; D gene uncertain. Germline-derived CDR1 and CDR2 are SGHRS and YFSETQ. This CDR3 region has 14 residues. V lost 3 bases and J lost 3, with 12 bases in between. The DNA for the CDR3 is TGCGCCAGCAGCTCGGCAGGACCGGACTATGGCTACACCTTC. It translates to CASSSAGPDYGYTF.

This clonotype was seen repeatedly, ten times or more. The DNA of the CDR3 is TGTGCCAGCGTTTACGGGAACACTGAAGCTTTCTTT. Amino acids: CASVYGNTEAFF. The rearrangement uses TRBV6-6 and TRBJ1-1, with D unresolved. CDR3 length: 12 amino acids. V gave up 8 bases and J gave up 1 base, with 8 bases separating them. CDR1 and CDR2 (germline): MNHNY, SVGAGI (reference sequence).

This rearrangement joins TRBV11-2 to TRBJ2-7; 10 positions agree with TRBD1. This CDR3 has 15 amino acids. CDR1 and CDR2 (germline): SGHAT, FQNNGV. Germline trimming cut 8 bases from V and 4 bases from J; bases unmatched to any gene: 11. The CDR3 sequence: CASVPGTGVTYEQYF. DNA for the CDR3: TGTGCCAGCGTGCCTGGGACAGGGGTCACATACGAGCAGTACTTC.

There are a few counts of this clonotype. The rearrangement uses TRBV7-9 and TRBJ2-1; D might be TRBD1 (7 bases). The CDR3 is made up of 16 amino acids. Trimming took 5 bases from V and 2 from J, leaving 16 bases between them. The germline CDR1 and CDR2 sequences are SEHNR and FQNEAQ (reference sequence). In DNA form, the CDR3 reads TGTGCCAGCAGCCCAGGGGGAGGACCCCCCTACAATGAGCAGTTCTTC. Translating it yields CASSPGGGPPYNEQFF.

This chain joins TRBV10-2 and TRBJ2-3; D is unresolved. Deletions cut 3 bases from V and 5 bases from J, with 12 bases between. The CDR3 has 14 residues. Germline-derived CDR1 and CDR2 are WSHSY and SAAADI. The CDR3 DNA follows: TGCGCCAGCAGTGACCCTCCTGGTAGAGATACGCAGTATTTT. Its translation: CASSDPPGRDTQYF.

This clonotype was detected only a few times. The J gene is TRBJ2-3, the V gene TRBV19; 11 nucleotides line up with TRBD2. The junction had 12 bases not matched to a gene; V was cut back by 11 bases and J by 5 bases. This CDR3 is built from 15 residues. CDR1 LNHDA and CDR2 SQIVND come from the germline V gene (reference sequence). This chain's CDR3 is CAAGTSGSQLDTQYF. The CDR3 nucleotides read TGTGCCGCCGGCACTAGCGGGAGTCAGTTAGATACGCAGTATTTT.

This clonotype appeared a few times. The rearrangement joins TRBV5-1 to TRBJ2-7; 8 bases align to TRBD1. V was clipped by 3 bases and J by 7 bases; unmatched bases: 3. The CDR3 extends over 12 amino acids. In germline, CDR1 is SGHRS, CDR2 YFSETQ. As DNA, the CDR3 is TGCGCCAGCAGCTGGGACAGGAGGGAGCAGTACTTC. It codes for CASSWDRREQYF. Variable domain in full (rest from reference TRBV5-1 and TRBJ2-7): KAGVTQTPRYLIKTRGQQVTLSCSPISGHRSVSWYQQTPGQGLQFLFEYFSETQRNKGNFPGRFSGRQFSNSRSEMNVSTLELGDSALYLCASSWDRREQYFGPGTRLTVT.

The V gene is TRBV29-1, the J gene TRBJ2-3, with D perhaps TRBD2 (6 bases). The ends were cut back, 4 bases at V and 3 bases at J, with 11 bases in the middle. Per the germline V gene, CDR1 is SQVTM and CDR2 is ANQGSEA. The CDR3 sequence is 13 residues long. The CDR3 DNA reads TGCAGCGTTGGAGGCGGGATAACAGATACGCAGTATTTT. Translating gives CSVGGGITDTQYF.

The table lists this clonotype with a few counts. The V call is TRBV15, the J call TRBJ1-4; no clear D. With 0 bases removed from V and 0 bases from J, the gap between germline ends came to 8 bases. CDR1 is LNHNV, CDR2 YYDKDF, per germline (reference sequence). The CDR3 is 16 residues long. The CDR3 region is CATSRDPGTTNEKLFF. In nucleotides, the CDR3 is TGTGCCACCAGCAGAGATCCGGGAACAACTAATGAAAAACTGTTTTTT.

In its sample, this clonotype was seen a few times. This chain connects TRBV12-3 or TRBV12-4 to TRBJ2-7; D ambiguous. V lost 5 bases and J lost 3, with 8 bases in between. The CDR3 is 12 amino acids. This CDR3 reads CASSPNYYEQYF. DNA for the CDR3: TGTGCCAGCAGTCCCAACTACTACGAGCAGTACTTC.

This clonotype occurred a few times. The CDR3 loop is CASSLRTTQETQYF. The CDR3 region has the DNA TGTGCCAGCAGCCTCAGGACAACTCAAGAGACCCAGTACTTC. This sequence joins TRBV6-2 or TRBV6-3 and TRBJ2-5, with D perhaps matching TRBD1 (5 bases). The CDR3 consists of 14 residues. V was shortened by 6 bases and J by 2 bases, with 13 bases between the two germline ends. Germline CDR1 is MNHEY and CDR2 is SVGEGT.

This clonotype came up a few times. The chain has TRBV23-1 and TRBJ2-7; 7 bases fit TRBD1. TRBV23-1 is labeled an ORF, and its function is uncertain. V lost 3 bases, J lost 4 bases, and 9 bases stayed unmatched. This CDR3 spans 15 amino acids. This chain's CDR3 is CASSHKTGFRYEQYF. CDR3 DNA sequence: TGCGCCAGCAGTCATAAGACAGGGTTCCGTTACGAGCAGTACTTC.

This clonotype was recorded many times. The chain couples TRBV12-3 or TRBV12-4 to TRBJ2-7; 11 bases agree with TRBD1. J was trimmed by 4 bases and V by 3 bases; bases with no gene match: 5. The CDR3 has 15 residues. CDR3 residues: CASSFGDRGVYEQYF. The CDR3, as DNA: TGTGCCAGCAGTTTCGGGGACAGGGGGGTTTACGAGCAGTACTTC.

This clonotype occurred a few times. The CDR3 sequence: CASSSLSGESFSGELFF. The CDR3 DNA follows: TGTGCCAGCAGTTCTCTTAGCGGGGAGTCCTTTAGCGGGGAGCTGTTTTTT. This rearrangement joins TRBV28 to TRBJ2-2; the match to TRBD2 covers 8 bases. The germline V gene has CDR1 MDHEN and CDR2 SYDVKM. This CDR3 has 17 residues. The J segment lost 7 bases and the V segment lost 4 bases, leaving 14 bases of the junction unmatched.

The CDR3 region is CSHDRTSGNEQFF. The DNA of the CDR3 is TGCAGTCATGACAGGACTAGCGGAAATGAGCAGTTCTTC. The chain employs TRBV29-1 and TRBJ2-1; 10 positions match TRBD2. This CDR3 spans 13 amino acids. Germline CDR1 and CDR2: SQVTM and ANQGSEA.

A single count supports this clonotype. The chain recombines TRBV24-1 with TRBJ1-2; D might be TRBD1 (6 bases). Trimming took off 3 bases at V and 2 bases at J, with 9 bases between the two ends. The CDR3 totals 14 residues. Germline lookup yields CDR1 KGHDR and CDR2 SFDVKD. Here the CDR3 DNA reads TGTGCCACCAGTGATCTGACAGGAAACTATGGCTACACCTTC. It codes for CATSDLTGNYGYTF.

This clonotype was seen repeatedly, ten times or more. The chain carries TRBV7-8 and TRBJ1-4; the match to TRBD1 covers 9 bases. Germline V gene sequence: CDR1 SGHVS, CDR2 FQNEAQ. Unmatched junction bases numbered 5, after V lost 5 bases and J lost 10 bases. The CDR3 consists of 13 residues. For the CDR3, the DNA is TGTGCCAGCAGCCCCTACAGGGGGCGAAAACTGTTTTTT. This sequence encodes CASSPYRGRKLFF.

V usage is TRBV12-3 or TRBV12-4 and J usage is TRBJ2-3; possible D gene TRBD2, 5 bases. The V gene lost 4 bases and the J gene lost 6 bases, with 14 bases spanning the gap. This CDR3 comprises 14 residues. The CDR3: CASSWTESGDTQYF. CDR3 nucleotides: TGTGCCAGCAGTTGGACTGAGTCGGGTGATACGCAGTATTTT.

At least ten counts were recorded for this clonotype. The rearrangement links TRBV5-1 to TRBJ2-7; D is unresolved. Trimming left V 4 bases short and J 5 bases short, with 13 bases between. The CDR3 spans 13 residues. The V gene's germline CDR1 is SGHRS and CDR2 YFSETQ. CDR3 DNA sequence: TGCGCCAGCAGCCCCGTCGGGCGAGACGAGCAGTACTTC. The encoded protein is CASSPVGRDEQYF.

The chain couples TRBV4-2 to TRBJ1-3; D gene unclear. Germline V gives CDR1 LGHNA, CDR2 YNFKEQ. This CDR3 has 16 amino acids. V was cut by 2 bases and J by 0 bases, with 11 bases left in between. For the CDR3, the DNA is TGTGCCAGCAGCCAAAAAGGGCAAGACTCTGGAAACACCATATATTTT. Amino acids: CASSQKGQDSGNTIYF.

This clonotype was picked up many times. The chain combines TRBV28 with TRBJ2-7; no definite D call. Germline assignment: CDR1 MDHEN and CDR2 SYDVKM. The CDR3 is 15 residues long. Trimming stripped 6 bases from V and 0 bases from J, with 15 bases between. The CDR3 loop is CASRIDRVSSYEQYF. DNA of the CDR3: TGTGCCAGCAGAATCGACCGGGTAAGCTCCTACGAGCAGTACTTC. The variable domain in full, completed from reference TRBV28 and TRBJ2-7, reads DVKVTQSSRYLVKRTGEKVFLECVQDMDHENMFWYRQDPGLGLRLIYFSYDVKMKEKGDIPEGYSVSREKKERFSLILESASTNQTSMYLCASRIDRVSSYEQYFGPGTRLTVT.

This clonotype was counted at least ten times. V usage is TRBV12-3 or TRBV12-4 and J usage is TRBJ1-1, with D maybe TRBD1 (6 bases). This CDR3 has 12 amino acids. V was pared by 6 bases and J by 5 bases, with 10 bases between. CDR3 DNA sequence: TGTGCCAGCAGGGGGGGCGGAACTGAAGCTTTCTTT. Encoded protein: CASRGGGTEAFF.